This T cell receptor beta chain was found in a study of blood T cell repertoires in COVID-19. Whole-study context: The origin of the acute and convalescent COVID-19 samples was the United States, Italy and Spain.

The study assigned cohorts using participant-reported clinical history. Cohort 3 recovered donors had two negative PCRs, clearance, or symptom resolution. Germline loops: CDR1 LGHDT, CDR2 YNNKEL (reference sequence). V was trimmed by 3 bases and J by 2 bases, leaving 11 bases between them. This CDR3 is built from 15 residues. In the original workflow: Quantification of nucleated cells was approximated via reference gene primer amplification. Libraries were prepared by immunoSEQ multiplex PCR; TCRdb keeps only in-frame clonotypes and omits some of them. V and J calls and clone size follow that table, whereas D and trimming were derived from the DNA. Of under 150,000 clones in the sample, nearly 80% were seen once.

The specimen was PBMCs or T cells enriched from blood (not recorded which). The clonotype originates from a woman aged 45-65 years who had recovered from COVID-19. The chain has TRBV3-1 (or the pseudogene TRBV3-2) and TRBJ1-5; D ambiguous. This CDR3 is CASSQDSGGNQPQHF. In DNA, the CDR3 is TGTGCCAGCAGCCAGGACTCTGGCGGCAATCAGCCCCAGCATTTT.